Listed below are T cell receptor beta chains from one sample, sequenced in a study of blood T cell repertoires in COVID-19. The data were produced by immunoSEQ multiplex PCR, yet TCRdb's version contains in-frame clones alone and is incomplete. Seen here are under 85,000 clones, around 80% observed once, and the top ten hold 21%. The sequenced sample consisted of peripheral blood. These receptors were obtained from a human donor in a cohort sampled during active COVID-19. Each CDR3 is given with its conserved first and last residue. D genes are given only for firm matches. Size is omitted from some rows. Given values are once, few, many or a class for expanded clones.

D	V	size	length	J	DNA	CDR3
TRBD2	TRBV11-1	-	16	TRBJ2-1	TGTGCCAGCAGCTCCGGGACTAGCGGGGTTTCGGGTGAGCAGTTCTTC	CASSSGTSGVSGEQFF
-	TRBV10-3	-	12	TRBJ2-7	TGTGCCATCAGTGACAGTTCCTACGAGCAGTACTTC	CAISDSSYEQYF
-	TRBV4-2	once	18	TRBJ2-5	TGTGCCAGCAGCCAAGAAAAAGGCGGCGGGGGCTACCAAGAGACCCAGTACTTC	CASSQEKGGGGYQETQYF
TRBD1	TRBV28	-	14	TRBJ1-6	TGTGCCAGCAGTTTCCGGGACAGGGCCTCACCCCTCCACTTT	CASSFRDRASPLHF
TRBD2	TRBV5-4	few	16	TRBJ2-3	TGTGCCAGCAGCTCGGATTTAGCGGGGGGCACAGATACGCAGTATTTT	CASSSDLAGGTDTQYF
-	TRBV21-1	-	11	TRBJ2-7	TGTGCCAGCAGCAACGGGTACGAGCAGTACTTC	CASSNGYEQYF
-	TRBV28	few	14	TRBJ1-5	TGTGCCAGCAGTTTCGGGCAGGGCCACCAGCCCCAGCATTTT	CASSFGQGHQPQHF
TRBD1	TRBV13	few	16	TRBJ1-1	TGTGCCAGCAGCTTGGGGACAGGGTTCGGAGGTCCAAAAGCTTTCTTT	CASSLGTGFGGPKAFF
TRBD2	TRBV7-2	-	15	TRBJ2-2	TGTGCCAGCAGCTTACGGGGGGGAAACACCGGGGAGCTGTTTTTT	CASSLRGGNTGELFF
TRBD2	TRBV29-1	once	13	TRBJ2-3	TGCAGCCCCTGGACTAGCGGGCTCTATACGCAGTATTTT	CSPWTSGLYTQYF
-	TRBV5-6	-	13	TRBJ2-7	TGTGCCAGCACCAGACAGGACTCCTACGAGCAGTACTTC	CASTRQDSYEQYF
-	TRBV28	few	15	TRBJ1-5	TGTGCCAGCAGTTTGGTAGGGAGCGGGTTTCAGCCCCAGCATTTT	CASSLVGSGFQPQHF
-	TRBV6-2/TRBV6-3	-	14	TRBJ2-3	TGTGCCAGCAGTTACTCGACAGTTACAGATACGCAGTATTTT	CASSYSTVTDTQYF
-	TRBV27	-	15	TRBJ2-3	TGTGCCAGCTCACCTTGGGACACCAGCACAGATACGCAGTATTTT	CASSPWDTSTDTQYF
TRBD2	TRBV5-1	-	15	TRBJ2-2	TGCGCCAGCAGCCCTGGCGGGGGGCATGCCGGGGAGCTGTTTTTT	CASSPGGGHAGELFF
TRBD2	TRBV9	-	15	TRBJ2-3	TGTGCCAGCAGCGTAGGACTAGCGAGAACAGATACGCAGTATTTT	CASSVGLARTDTQYF
-	TRBV7-8	-	15	TRBJ1-6	TGTGCCAGCAGCTTCGACAGGTCCGGCAATTCACCCCTCCACTTT	CASSFDRSGNSPLHF
-	TRBV3-1/TRBV3-2	-	16	TRBJ1-5	TGTGCCAGCAGCCAAGGTTCCAGGGTGCGGAATCAGCCCCAGCATTTT	CASSQGSRVRNQPQHF
TRBD1	TRBV27	few	15	TRBJ1-5	TGTGCCAGCAGGGCAGGGGGCAGTAGTTATCAGCCCCAGCATTTT	CASRAGGSSYQPQHF
TRBD1	TRBV18	-	16	TRBJ1-1	TGTGCCAGCTCAACACGACAGGGGGCGGAAAACACTGAAGCTTTCTTT	CASSTRQGAENTEAFF
TRBD2	TRBV28	once	17	TRBJ2-3	TGTGCCAGCAGTTATTTTGCTAGCGGGGCCAGCACAGATACGCAGTATTTT	CASSYFASGASTDTQYF
-	TRBV29-1	few	11	TRBJ2-1	TGCAGCAAGACAGTCCTCAATGAGCAGTTCTTC	CSKTVLNEQFF